These 9 T cell receptor beta chains were all obtained from the same sample, sequenced in a study of T cell clones after liver transplantation. Some clones are missing from TCRdb's copy, which holds only in-frame ones; the method was immunoSEQ multiplex PCR. The sample shows 55,000 to 75,000 clones, about two thirds of them seen only once. Sequenced material: CD4+ T cells from blood, taken at the 15-month timepoint. Source of these receptors: a human patient who received a liver transplant. Some T cells may be provided by the graft donor.

The rearrangement joins TRBV7-8 to TRBJ2-7; D not resolved. The ends were cut back, 1 base at V and 0 bases at J, with 7 bases in the middle. CDR3 size: 14 residues. CDR1 SGHVS and CDR2 FQNEAQ come from the germline V gene. The DNA for the CDR3 is TGTGCCAGCAGCTTAGAAGGGCCCTCCTACGAGCAGTACTTC. Amino acid sequence: CASSLEGPSYEQYF.

By share of the sample, this clone is medium-sized (0.01 to 0.1%). V is TRBV2 and J is TRBJ2-7; D might be TRBD2 (7 bases). The length of the CDR3 is 13 residues. V was pared by 6 bases and J by 0 bases, with 9 bases between. Looked up from germline, CDR1 is SNHLY and CDR2 is FYNNEI. CDR3 nucleotides: TGTGCCAGCAGGCGGGGGCCCTCCTACGAGCAGTACTTC. This sequence encodes CASRRGPSYEQYF.

This sequence joins TRBV28 and TRBJ2-7; D not certain. Germline V gene sequence: CDR1 MDHEN, CDR2 SYDVKM. The CDR3 contains 14 residues. V shed 5 bases and J shed 3 bases, with 14 bases lying between them. The CDR3 DNA reads as TGTGCCAGCAGTCCCGGTGACCGCCTCTACGAGCAGTACTTC. Protein: CASSPGDRLYEQYF. The full variable domain, its missing parts supplied by reference TRBV28 and TRBJ2-7, is DVKVTQSSRYLVKRTGEKVFLECVQDMDHENMFWYRQDPGLGLRLIYFSYDVKMKEKGDIPEGYSVSREKKERFSLILESASTNQTSMYLCASSPGDRLYEQYFGPGTRLTVT.

V and J are TRBV5-1 and TRBJ2-7; D is perhaps TRBD1 (6 bases). The CDR3 is 12 residues long. V was shortened by 4 bases and J by 2 bases, with 7 bases between the two germline ends. Germline V gene data show CDR1 as SGHRS and CDR2 as YFSETQ. The CDR3 reads CASSRDTYEQYF. CDR3 nucleotide sequence: TGCGCCAGCAGCCGGGACACCTACGAGCAGTACTTC.

The chain uses TRBV11-3 and TRBJ2-2; D is undetermined. The CDR3 consists of 13 residues. CDR1 SGHNT and CDR2 YENEEA come from the germline V gene. Trimming took off 6 bases at V and 5 bases at J, with 10 bases between the two ends. CDR3 residues: CASSPGTTGELFF. The CDR3 region has the DNA TGTGCCAGCAGTCCGGGTACGACCGGGGAGCTGTTTTTT.

This clone turned up a few times. The chain joins TRBV10-3 to TRBJ1-2; D remains unclear. V shed 4 bases and J shed 2 bases, with 5 bases lying between them. Germline V gene lookup returns CDR1 ENHRY and CDR2 SYGVKD. This CDR3 is built from 12 residues. The CDR3 spells CAISAENYGYTF. The CDR3 region has the DNA TGTGCCATCAGTGCAGAGAACTATGGCTACACCTTC.

In this sample, this clone turned up a few times. J is TRBJ1-1 and V is TRBV20-1, with no clear D. CDR1 and CDR2 (germline): DFQATT, SNEGSKA (reference sequence). The CDR3 covers 11 residues. V was trimmed by 5 bases and J by 5 bases, leaving 9 bases between them. The CDR3 spells CSAVWETEAFF. The CDR3, as DNA: TGCAGTGCTGTATGGGAAACTGAAGCTTTCTTT.

This chain links TRBV10-3 with TRBJ2-7; D might be TRBD1 or TRBD2, each matching 7 bases. Between the trimmed V and J ends, which lost 8 bases and 6 bases, there was a span of 17 bases. Per the germline V gene, CDR1 is ENHRY and CDR2 is SYGVKD. The CDR3 is 13 residues long. CDR3 sequence (DNA): TGTGCCATCTCAGGGGGGGGCCTGGCCGAGCAGTACGTC. As protein: CAISGGGLAEQYV.

The chain combines TRBV19 with TRBJ1-1, with 9 bases fitting TRBD1. V lost 9 bases and J lost 2; bases outside the gene matches: 4. The CDR3 runs 13 residues. The germline CDR1 and CDR2 sequences are LNHDA and SQIVND (reference sequence). This CDR3 reads CASEGQGNTEAFF. The CDR3 DNA is TGTGCCAGCGAGGGACAGGGCAACACTGAAGCTTTCTTT. Supplemented by reference TRBV19 and TRBJ1-1, the full variable domain reads DGGITQSPKYLFRKEGQNVTLSCEQNLNHDAMYWYRQDPGQGLRLIYYSQIVNDFQKGDIAEGYSVSREKKESFPLTVTSAQKNPTAFYLCASEGQGNTEAFFGQGTRLTVV.